Sequencing of this T cell receptor (beta chain) was carried out in a study of shared clonotypes between healthy human individuals. Produced via immunoSEQ multiplex PCR; TCRdb's table is partial and in-frame only. The table records 2 million to 3 million clones, more than 85% of them present only once. There are 14 residues in the CDR3. Germline CDR1 and CDR2: KGHSH and LQKENI. V lost 3 bases and J lost 5, with 11 bases in between. The V gene is TRBV18, the J gene TRBJ1-5; D is possibly TRBD1 (5 bases). The source of this sequence is a man younger than 35 in good health. Some clones in this sample may be carry-over from other donors' samples. Input material: naive CD4+ T cells from PBMCs. Subset meaning: CD45RA+ positively selected. The CDR3 loop reads CASSPQGMDQPQHF. The CDR3 DNA reads as TGTGCCAGCTCACCGCAGGGAATGGATCAGCCCCAGCATTTT.